This entry features one T cell receptor beta chain sequence. No antigen is known for it. The sample is drawn from a study of cytomegalovirus exposure and HLA in healthy donors. Germline V gene sequence: CDR1 SGHTA, CDR2 FQGTGA. The CDR3 has 14 residues. Losses at the gene ends were 5 bases for V and 2 bases for J; bases not matched to a gene: 4. This PCR relied on a set of 60 Vbeta primers and 13 Jbeta primers. Sequencing was performed with immunoSEQ multiplex PCR; in TCRdb, only in-frame clones are kept and a portion is missing. The profile shows some 160,000 clones, around 80% of them singletons. Points from the study as a whole: High sensitivity and specificity were reportedly achieved when the classifier diagnosed cytomegalovirus status. Associated with HLA alleles at 0.05 false discovery rate in a later analysis were some 16,000 TCR beta sequences. Rare TCR sequences predominated, though certain public TCRs were found in many donors. Looking again later, the authors saw that most CMV-associated TCR beta chains seemed HLA-restricted.

The chain joins TRBV7-3 to TRBJ2-3; TRBD2 matches at 7 bases. Sequences were obtained from PBMCs. This receptor was obtained from a male donor in good health and CMV-seronegative. The CDR3 DNA follows: TGTGCCAGCAGCCCAGCGGGGTCCACAGATACGCAGTATTTT. Amino acid sequence: CASSPAGSTDTQYF. The full variable domain, with the rest looked up from reference TRBV7-3 and TRBJ2-3, is GAGVSQTPSNKVTEKGKYVELRCDPISGHTALYWYRQSLGQGPEFLIYFQGTGAADDSGLPNDRFFAVRPEGSVSTLKIQRTERGDSAVYLCASSPAGSTDTQYFGPGTRLTVL.